This TCR beta chain originates from a study of T-cell reconstitution after alpha-beta-depleted transplantation in children. Study results and caveats: One year post-transplant, T-cell counts and diversity were largely derived from T cells produced anew.

About this clonotype itself: The antigen is not known.

With 5 bases clipped from V and 2 bases from J, the junction kept 8 bases outside the gene matches. The CDR3 runs 15 residues. Germline CDR1 is SGHTA and CDR2 is FQGNSA. Preparation of the TCRbeta library was carried out with unique molecular identifiers. Using its own MiXCR run on the PCR reads, TCRdb lists one record per CDR3 protein. The sample has about 870,000 distinct CDR3 sequences, roughly 15% seen once. The sequenced sample was PBMCs, mostly from graft donor cells, obtained 360 days after TCRalphabeta/CD19-depleted stem cell transplant. This TCR was sampled from a male patient between 5 and 17 years old who had a stem cell transplant for acute lymphoblastic leukemia, so the T cells may come from the graft donor. The J gene is TRBJ2-7, the V gene TRBV7-2, with 8 bases matching TRBD1. The CDR3 DNA follows: TGTGCCAGCAGCCTTCGGACAGGGCAGACCTACGAGCAGTACTTC. Amino acids: CASSLRTGQTYEQYF.